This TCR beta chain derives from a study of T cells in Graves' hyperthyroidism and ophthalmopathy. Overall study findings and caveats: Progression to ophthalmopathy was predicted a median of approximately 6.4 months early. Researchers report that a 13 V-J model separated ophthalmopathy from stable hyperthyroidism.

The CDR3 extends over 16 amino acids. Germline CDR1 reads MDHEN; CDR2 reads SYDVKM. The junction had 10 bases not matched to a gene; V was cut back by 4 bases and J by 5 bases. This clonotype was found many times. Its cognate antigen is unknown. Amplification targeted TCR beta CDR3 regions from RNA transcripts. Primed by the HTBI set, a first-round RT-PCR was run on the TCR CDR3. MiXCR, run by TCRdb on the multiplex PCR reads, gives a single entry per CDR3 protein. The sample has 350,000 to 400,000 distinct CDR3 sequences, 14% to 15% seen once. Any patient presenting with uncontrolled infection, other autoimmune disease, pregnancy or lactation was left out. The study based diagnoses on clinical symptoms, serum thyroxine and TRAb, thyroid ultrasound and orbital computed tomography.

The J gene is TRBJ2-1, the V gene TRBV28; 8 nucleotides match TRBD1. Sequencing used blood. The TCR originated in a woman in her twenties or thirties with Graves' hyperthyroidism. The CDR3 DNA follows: TGTGCCAGCAGTTCGTCAGGGGGCCTTCCAAACAATGAGCAGTTCTTC. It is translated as CASSSSGGLPNNEQFF.